The clone carrying this TCR beta chain was counted a few times. The CDR3 sequence is 13 residues long. Germline trimming cut 10 bases from V and 3 bases from J; bases unmatched to any gene: 5. From germline, CDR1 is MDHEN and CDR2 SYDVKM. Patients from Seattle were sampled longitudinally, starting during active infection. Clones were read by immunoSEQ multiplex PCR, and TCRdb kept only the in-frame ones, dropping some. The sample records about 300,000 clones, around 90% being singletons. The data stem from a study of blood T cell repertoires in COVID-19. Study at large: The United States, Italy and Spain were the sources of the acute and convalescent COVID-19 samples. PBMCs, B-cell-depleted T cells, or T cells were the source of the cDNA or gDNA that made up the material.

Material for sequencing was peripheral blood. V gene TRBV28 combines with J gene TRBJ1-1; 10 bases fit TRBD1. The sequence derives from a woman aged 25 to 39 with COVID-19, enrolled during active disease. This chain's CDR3 is CANRTGGYTEAFF. CDR3 sequence (DNA): TGTGCCAACCGGACAGGGGGATACACTGAAGCTTTCTTT. Full variable domain (missing parts from reference TRBV28 and TRBJ1-1): DVKVTQSSRYLVKRTGEKVFLECVQDMDHENMFWYRQDPGLGLRLIYFSYDVKMKEKGDIPEGYSVSREKKERFSLILESASTNQTSMYLCANRTGGYTEAFFGQGTRLTVV.